This T cell receptor (beta chain) was sequenced for a study of blood T cells in healthy people across ages. A second PCR, run for about 7 to 11 cycles, used a sample-barcoded 5' primer plus a J-beta primer mix. TCRdb recomputed calls from the 5' RACE reads with MiXCR, one row per CDR3 protein. The sample yields about 780,000 distinct CDR3 sequences, around a quarter seen once. The table lists this clonotype with a few counts. The germline V gene has CDR1 SSHAT and CDR2 FNYEAQ (reference sequence). This CDR3 region has 15 residues. The V gene lost 5 bases and the J gene lost 5 bases, with 18 bases spanning the gap. This sample was also put to use in a study of T cells of mothers and their children.

The specimen sequenced was blood. The sequence was collected from a boy aged 5-17 years in good health. The chain has TRBV7-7 and TRBJ2-5; possibly TRBD2 for D (5 bases). CDR3 protein: CASSSSRGGLETQYF. The CDR3 region has the DNA TGTGCCAGCAGCAGCTCTCGTGGAGGTCTGGAGACCCAGTACTTC.